The sequence of this TCR beta chain was determined in a study of post-analysis software for immune sequencing data. V was trimmed by 3 bases and J by 4 bases, leaving 10 bases between them. The germline CDR1 and CDR2 sequences are PRHDT and FYEKMQ (reference sequence). The CDR3 has 14 residues. Points on this clonotype: What it recognizes is unknown.

The study, taken as a whole, reports: Samples prepared in the same batch strongly co-clustered by F measure. Five TRBV segments, including TRBV5-6, TRBV5-1 and TRBV20-1, were more frequent in patients than controls. In multiple sclerosis, normalized Chao1 diversity was significantly below that of controls.

cDNA libraries for TCR beta contained unique molecular identifiers. Approximately 500,000 cDNA molecules were recovered from an input of about 0.9 to 10 million T cells. In TCRdb, the PCR reads were re-called with MiXCR into one record per CDR3 protein. The top ten clones hold 4.6% of a sample with about 820,000 distinct CDR3 sequences, about 53% of them seen once. The gene calls are TRBV13 and TRBJ1-5; possibly TRBD1 for D (5 bases). This TCR was sampled from a girl aged 5-17 years with multiple sclerosis. What was sequenced was blood. As DNA, the CDR3 is TGTGCCAGCAGCTTCGCACAGGCTAATCAGCCCCAGCATTTT. It encodes CASSFAQANQPQHF.